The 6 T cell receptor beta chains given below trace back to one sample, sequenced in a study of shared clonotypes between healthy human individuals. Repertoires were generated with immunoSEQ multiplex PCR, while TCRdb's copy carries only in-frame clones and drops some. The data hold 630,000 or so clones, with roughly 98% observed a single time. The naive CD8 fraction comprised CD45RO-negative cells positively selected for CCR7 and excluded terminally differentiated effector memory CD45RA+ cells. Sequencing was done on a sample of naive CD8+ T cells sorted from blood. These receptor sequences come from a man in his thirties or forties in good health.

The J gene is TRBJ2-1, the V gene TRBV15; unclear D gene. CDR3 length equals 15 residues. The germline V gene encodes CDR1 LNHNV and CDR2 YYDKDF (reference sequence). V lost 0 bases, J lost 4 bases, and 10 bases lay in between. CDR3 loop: CATSRDFATYNEQFF. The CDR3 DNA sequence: TGTGCCACCAGCAGAGATTTCGCTACATACAATGAGCAGTTCTTC.

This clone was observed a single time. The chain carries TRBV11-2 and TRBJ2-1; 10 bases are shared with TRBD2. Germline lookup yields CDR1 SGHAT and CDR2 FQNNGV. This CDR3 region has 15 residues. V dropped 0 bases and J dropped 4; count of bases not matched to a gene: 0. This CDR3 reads CASSLEAGGYNEQFF. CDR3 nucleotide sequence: TGTGCCAGCAGCTTAGAAGCGGGAGGGTACAATGAGCAGTTCTTC.

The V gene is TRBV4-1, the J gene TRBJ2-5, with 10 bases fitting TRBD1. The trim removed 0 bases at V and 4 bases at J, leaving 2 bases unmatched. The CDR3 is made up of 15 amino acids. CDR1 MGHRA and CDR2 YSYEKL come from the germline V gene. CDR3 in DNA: TGCGCCAGCAGCCAAGAAAGGACAGGGGGAGAGACCCAGTACTTC. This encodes CASSQERTGGETQYF.

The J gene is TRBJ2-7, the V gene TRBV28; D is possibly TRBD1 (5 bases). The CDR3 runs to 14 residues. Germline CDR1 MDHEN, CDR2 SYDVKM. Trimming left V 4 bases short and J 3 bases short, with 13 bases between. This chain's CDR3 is CASSYVTVDYEQYF. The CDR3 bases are TGTGCCAGCAGTTATGTGACAGTTGACTACGAGCAGTACTTC.

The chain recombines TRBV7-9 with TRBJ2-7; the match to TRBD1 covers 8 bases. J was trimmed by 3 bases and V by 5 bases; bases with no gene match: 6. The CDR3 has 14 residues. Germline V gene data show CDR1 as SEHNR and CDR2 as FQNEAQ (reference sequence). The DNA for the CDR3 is TGTGCCAGCAGCGGACAGGGCCGTGACTACGAGCAGTACTTC. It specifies CASSGQGRDYEQYF.

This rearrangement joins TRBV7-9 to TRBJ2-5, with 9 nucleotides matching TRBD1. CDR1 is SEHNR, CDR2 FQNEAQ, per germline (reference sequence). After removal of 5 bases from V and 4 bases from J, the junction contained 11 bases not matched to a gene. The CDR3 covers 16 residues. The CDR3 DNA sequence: TGTGCCAGCAGCCCGACCGGGACAGGGTGGGGAGAGACCCAGTACTTC. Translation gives CASSPTGTGWGETQYF.